The 31 T cell receptor beta chains below all came from one sample that was sequenced in a study of blood T cell repertoires in COVID-19. Method: immunoSEQ multiplex PCR; TCRdb's copy keeps in-frame clones and lacks some. Seen here are more than 95,000 clones, around four fifths observed once, and the top ten hold over 6%. The sequenced material came from peripheral blood. All receptors derive from a man aged 70 or older with active or convalescent COVID-19.

V usage is TRBV28 and J usage is TRBJ1-2; 10 bases line up with TRBD1. Germline V gives CDR1 MDHEN, CDR2 SYDVKM. The CDR3 is 16 amino acids. V lost 5 bases and J lost 5; bases outside the gene matches: 11. The CDR3 sequence is CASSTTGDRGGYGYTF. DNA for the CDR3: TGTGCCAGCAGTACCACCGGGGACAGGGGTGGATATGGCTACACCTTC.

The chain combines TRBV29-1 with TRBJ2-2; 7 positions match TRBD2. V lost 7 bases, J lost 2 bases, and 7 bases stayed unmatched. CDR3 size: 14 residues. The germline CDR1 and CDR2 sequences are SQVTM and ANQGSEA. The CDR3 DNA follows: TGCAGCGCCGAAGGGAGGGCTAACACCGGGGAGCTGTTTTTT. Its protein is CSAEGRANTGELFF.

V gene TRBV11-3 combines with J gene TRBJ2-2, with D possibly TRBD2 on 5 matching bases. This CDR3 region has 16 residues. The V and J ends lost 5 bases and 5 bases respectively, with 18 bases between them. Per germline, CDR1 SGHNT and CDR2 YENEEA. CDR3 protein: CASSPQRQGGTGELFF. The CDR3 DNA sequence: TGTGCCAGCAGCCCACAGCGACAAGGAGGAACCGGGGAGCTGTTTTTT.

In DNA, the CDR3 is TGTGCCAGCAGCAAACTAGCGGGGGGCCAAGAGACCCAGTACTTC. Its protein is CASSKLAGGQETQYF. The gene calls are TRBV7-2 and TRBJ2-5, with TRBD2 matching over 12 bases. Trimming at V came to 5 bases and at J to 1 base, leaving 2 bases not matched to a gene. The CDR3 contains 15 residues. Germline-derived CDR1 and CDR2 are SGHTA and FQGNSA.

This chain links TRBV5-8 with TRBJ1-2; D is unclear. In germline, CDR1 is SGHTS, CDR2 YDEGEE. V was clipped by 2 bases and J by 3 bases, with 11 bases between them. The CDR3 runs to 14 residues. The CDR3 nucleotides are TGTGCCAGCAGCTTCGATAGAGCCTACTATGGCTACACCTTC. Protein: CASSFDRAYYGYTF.

This clone turned up a few times. The V call is TRBV7-2, the J call TRBJ1-1, with no clear D. The V gene's germline CDR1 is SGHTA and CDR2 FQGNSA. V was trimmed by 5 bases and J by 0 bases, leaving 7 bases between them. The CDR3 runs to 13 residues. CDR3 region: CASSDQVNTEAFF. The DNA of the CDR3 is TGTGCCAGCAGCGATCAGGTGAACACTGAAGCTTTCTTT. Full variable domain (outside the CDR3, taken from reference TRBV7-2 and TRBJ1-1): GAGVSQSPSNKVTEKGKDVELRCDPISGHTALYWYRQSLGQGLEFLIYFQGNSAPDKSGLPSDRFSAERTGGSVSTLTIQRTQQEDSAVYLCASSDQVNTEAFFGQGTRLTVV.

The genes are TRBV30 and TRBJ1-2; TRBD1 is a possible D gene (6 bases). Looked up from germline, CDR1 is GTSNPN and CDR2 is SVGIG (reference sequence). This CDR3 has 13 amino acids. V lost 3 bases, J lost 8 bases, and 16 bases lay in between. The CDR3 loop reads CAWRRGGGGGYTF. The CDR3, as DNA: TGTGCCTGGAGACGAGGGGGAGGGGGAGGCTACACCTTC.

This sequence joins TRBV7-7 and TRBJ2-5, with 11 bases fitting TRBD2. V shed 5 bases and J 3 bases; nucleotides not matched to a gene: 5. The CDR3 totals 15 residues. Germline values: CDR1 SSHAT, CDR2 FNYEAQ (reference sequence). CDR3 amino acids: CASSRQGLAEETQYF. CDR3 bases: TGTGCCAGCAGCCGACAGGGACTAGCGGAAGAGACCCAGTACTTC.

The genes are TRBV7-2 and TRBJ2-1; 8 nucleotides agree with TRBD1. Trimming took 5 bases from V and 9 from J; bases not matched to a gene: 9. CDR1 and CDR2 from the germline V gene are SGHTA and FQGNSA. This CDR3 region has 14 residues. The CDR3 here is CASSERTGSGEQFF. The CDR3 DNA sequence: TGTGCCAGCAGCGAGAGGACAGGGTCGGGTGAGCAGTTCTTC.

This chain connects TRBV7-2 to TRBJ2-5; TRBD1 might be the D (5 bases). Germline CDR1 is SGHTA and CDR2 is FQGNSA. This CDR3 is 15 amino acids long. Trimming pared 4 bases from V and 4 bases from J, leaving 16 bases between. The CDR3 loop is CASSSGLGFLETQYF. The CDR3 DNA is TGTGCCAGCAGCTCAGGGTTGGGGTTCCTAGAGACCCAGTACTTC.

This chain uses TRBV6-5 with TRBJ2-5; TRBD1 is a possible D gene (6 bases). CDR1 MNHEY and CDR2 SVGAGI come from the germline V gene. V lost 2 bases to trimming and J lost 2 bases, with 9 bases between them. This CDR3 region has 14 residues. CDR3 region: CASSYNRAQETQYF. DNA for the CDR3: TGTGCCAGCAGTTACAACAGGGCGCAAGAGACCCAGTACTTC.

The chain joins TRBV11-3 to TRBJ1-1; D is unresolved. Germline lookup yields CDR1 SGHNT and CDR2 YENEEA. The CDR3 has 14 amino acids. Trimming pared 5 bases from V and 11 bases from J, leaving 21 bases between. The CDR3 loop reads CASSLDRGPLTAFF. In nucleotides, the CDR3 is TGTGCCAGCAGCCTTGACCGCGGTCCATTGACGGCTTTCTTT.

This clone has just one count. This sequence joins TRBV11-3 and TRBJ2-3; 8 bases fit TRBD1. Germline V gene lookup returns CDR1 SGHNT and CDR2 YENEEA. Trimming at V came to 5 bases and at J to 4 bases, leaving 5 bases not matched to a gene. The length of the CDR3 is 14 residues. CDR3 sequence: CASSQDRGPDTQYF. The CDR3 DNA reads as TGTGCCAGCAGCCAAGACAGGGGCCCAGATACGCAGTATTTT.

V and J are TRBV19 and TRBJ1-3, with D possibly TRBD1 on 5 matching bases. The germline V gene has CDR1 LNHDA and CDR2 SQIVND (reference sequence). This CDR3 spans 19 amino acids. With 5 bases removed from V and 0 bases from J, the gap between germline ends came to 23 bases. The CDR3 DNA follows: TGTGCCAGTAGTCCCAGGGTCGGGGGGGTCACCCTCTCTGGAAACACCATATATTTT. Translating it yields CASSPRVGGVTLSGNTIYF. Filled out from reference TRBV19 and TRBJ1-3, the complete variable domain reads DGGITQSPKYLFRKEGQNVTLSCEQNLNHDAMYWYRQDPGQGLRLIYYSQIVNDFQKGDIAEGYSVSREKKESFPLTVTSAQKNPTAFYLCASSPRVGGVTLSGNTIYFGEGSWLTVV.

The gene calls are TRBV6-1 and TRBJ2-7, with 8 bases that match TRBD2. Looked up from germline, CDR1 is MNHNS and CDR2 is SASEGT. The CDR3 has 18 amino acids. Losses at the gene ends were 3 bases for V and 9 bases for J; bases not matched to a gene: 22. This CDR3 is CASSDPPLGGGHLRGQYF. CDR3 sequence (DNA): TGTGCCAGCAGTGACCCCCCCCTCGGGGGGGGCCACCTACGAGGGCAGTACTTC.

The V and J genes are TRBV9 and TRBJ2-3; 9 nucleotides agree with TRBD2. Germline values: CDR1 SGDLS, CDR2 YYNGEE. The CDR3 sequence is 16 residues long. V shed 1 base and J 0 bases; nucleotides not matched to a gene: 3. CDR3: CASSVMAGGSTDTQYF. As DNA, the CDR3 is TGTGCCAGCAGCGTAATGGCGGGGGGGAGCACAGATACGCAGTATTTT.

The chain has TRBV28 and TRBJ2-1, with 8 nucleotides matching TRBD2. Trimming took 7 bases from V and 16 from J; bases not matched to a gene: 18. Germline CDR1 MDHEN, CDR2 SYDVKM. The CDR3 extends over 14 amino acids. CDR3 sequence (DNA): TGTGCCAGCACCGTAGACGGGAGGGGGGGCGAGATATTCTTC. This codes for CASTVDGRGGEIFF.

There are a few counts of this clone. CDR3 nucleotide sequence: TGTGCCAGTAGTAAACGGACAGAAAGCTCTGGAAACACCATATATTTT. Translation: CASSKRTESSGNTIYF. The chain is built from TRBV19 and TRBJ1-3; tentative D call: TRBD1 (6 bases). This CDR3 contains 16 residues. Germline CDR1 reads LNHDA; CDR2 reads SQIVND (reference sequence). V shed 4 bases and J shed 0 bases, with 13 bases lying between them.

The rearrangement uses TRBV5-1 and TRBJ1-3; no clear D. The CDR3 has 13 residues. V was clipped by 1 base and J by 4 bases, with 6 bases between them. Per germline, CDR1 SGHRS and CDR2 YFSETQ. CDR3 nucleotides: TGCGCCAGCAGCTTGTTCTTGGGAAACACCATATATTTT. Encoded protein: CASSLFLGNTIYF.

The chain's CDR3 is CASSDEVAGHLTDTQYF. The CDR3 DNA follows: TGTGCCAGCAGTGATGAAGTAGCGGGCCATTTAACAGATACGCAGTATTTT. The V and J genes are TRBV6-1 and TRBJ2-3; 7 bases are shared with TRBD2. The V and J ends lost 3 bases and 3 bases, in that order; junction bases with no gene match: 12. CDR1 MNHNS and CDR2 SASEGT come from the germline V gene. This CDR3 has 17 amino acids.

This clone was seen once. The CDR3 nucleotides are TGTGCCAGCAGTGACTGGTACAGGGGGTTGAGTGGCTACACCTTC. As protein: CASSDWYRGLSGYTF. V gene TRBV6-4 combines with J gene TRBJ1-2, with TRBD1 matching over 8 bases. Germline CDR1 MRHNA, CDR2 SNTAGT. This CDR3 has 15 amino acids. Germline trimming cut 1 base from V and 7 bases from J; bases unmatched to any gene: 8.

This clone was seen a few times. The rearrangement joins TRBV7-9 to TRBJ2-5; 7 bases align to TRBD1. The germline V gene encodes CDR1 SEHNR and CDR2 FQNEAQ (reference sequence). V lost 5 bases and J lost 7; bases outside the gene matches: 19. The CDR3 is 17 amino acids. The CDR3 reads CASSPPSGRQGFGTQYF. DNA for the CDR3: TGTGCCAGCAGCCCCCCTTCAGGGAGACAGGGCTTCGGGACCCAGTACTTC.

At least ten counts were recorded for this clone. This rearrangement joins TRBV19 to TRBJ2-1; 11 positions agree with TRBD2. V lost 6 bases, J lost 4 bases, and 8 bases stayed unmatched. The CDR3 runs to 16 residues. Germline CDR1 and CDR2: LNHDA and SQIVND (reference sequence). The CDR3 coding sequence is TGTGCCAGTAGGCCGGCGATAGCGGGAGGGTACAATGAGCAGTTCTTC. Translating gives CASRPAIAGGYNEQFF.

The V gene is TRBV7-3, the J gene TRBJ2-1, with 8 bases aligning to TRBD1. The trim removed 2 bases at V and 2 bases at J, leaving 2 bases unmatched. The germline CDR1 and CDR2 sequences are SGHTA and FQGTGA. This CDR3 spans 15 amino acids. The CDR3 reads CASSLGTGPYNEQFF. In nucleotides, the CDR3 is TGTGCCAGCAGCTTAGGGACAGGACCCTACAATGAGCAGTTCTTC.

V gene TRBV10-3 combines with J gene TRBJ2-2; 7 bases are shared with TRBD1. CDR3 size: 14 residues. V gave up 6 bases and J gave up 7 bases; unmatched junction bases: 8. Looked up from germline, CDR1 is ENHRY and CDR2 is SYGVKD. For the CDR3, the DNA is TGTGCCATCAGAGCCCAGGGACAGAGCGGGGAGCTGTTTTTT. Amino acid sequence: CAIRAQGQSGELFF.

The chain joins TRBV29-1 to TRBJ2-7; D is possibly TRBD1 (6 bases). V was trimmed by 6 bases and J by 2 bases, leaving 11 bases between them. This CDR3 has 12 amino acids. Germline lookup yields CDR1 SQVTM and CDR2 ANQGSEA. Here the CDR3 reads CSVAGVTYEQYF. The DNA for the CDR3 is TGCAGCGTAGCAGGGGTTACCTACGAGCAGTACTTC.

The rearrangement joins TRBV13 to TRBJ1-6; D call uncertain. The CDR3 runs 17 residues. The V end was cut by 5 bases, the J end by 2 bases, with 16 bases between. Germline loops: CDR1 PRHDT, CDR2 FYEKMQ (reference sequence). CDR3 region: CASSTRSYSTYNSPLHF. The CDR3 DNA follows: TGTGCCAGCAGCACCCGGTCCTATAGCACCTATAATTCACCCCTCCACTTT.

This clone is large (0.1 to 1%). This chain links TRBV30 with TRBJ2-3; D is ambiguous. Trimming took off 5 bases at V and 2 bases at J, with 11 bases between the two ends. Germline V gives CDR1 GTSNPN, CDR2 SVGIG (reference sequence). The CDR3 is made up of 13 amino acids. For the CDR3, the DNA is TGTGCCTGGGTCGCGGCCCTCACAGATACGCAGTATTTT. It translates to CAWVAALTDTQYF.

The V gene is TRBV6-5, the J gene TRBJ2-3; maybe TRBD2 (6 bases). The V end was cut by 7 bases, the J end by 6 bases, with 14 bases between. The CDR3 has 13 amino acids. Per germline, CDR1 MNHEY and CDR2 SVGAGI. The DNA of the CDR3 is TGTGCCAGCAAGCAAGGGGAGGTCGATACGCAGTATTTT. Translation gives CASKQGEVDTQYF.

V gene TRBV19 combines with J gene TRBJ2-7, with a tentative D call TRBD2 (6 bases). CDR1 is LNHDA, CDR2 SQIVND, per germline (reference sequence). The CDR3 extends over 13 amino acids. Trimming stripped 4 bases from V and 4 bases from J, with 11 bases between. Written as DNA, the CDR3 is TGTGCCAGTAGTAGCGGGACTGGATACGAGCAGTACTTC. Translation: CASSSGTGYEQYF. Full variable domain (outside the CDR3, taken from reference TRBV19 and TRBJ2-7): DGGITQSPKYLFRKEGQNVTLSCEQNLNHDAMYWYRQDPGQGLRLIYYSQIVNDFQKGDIAEGYSVSREKKESFPLTVTSAQKNPTAFYLCASSSGTGYEQYFGPGTRLTVT.

This sequence joins TRBV9 and TRBJ2-3, with 9 bases matching TRBD2. CDR3 length equals 19 residues. Unmatched junction bases numbered 19, after V lost 4 bases and J lost 4 bases. Germline V gene lookup returns CDR1 SGDLS and CDR2 YYNGEE. CDR3 coding DNA: TGTGCCAGCAGCATCCGGCCTCGGGGTCTTAGCGGGAGTGCAGATACGCAGTATTTT. Its protein product is CASSIRPRGLSGSADTQYF. The full variable domain, rest sourced from reference TRBV9 and TRBJ2-3, is DSGVTQTPKHLITATGQRVTLRCSPRSGDLSVYWYQQSLDQGLQFLIQYYNGEERAKGNILERFSAQQFPDLHSELNLSSLELGDSALYFCASSIRPRGLSGSADTQYFGPGTRLTVL.